This T cell receptor beta chain is from a study of PD-L1 blockade in urothelial cancer (dated by TCRdb to about 2017). Background on the whole study: Therapy was started at some point between 2012 and 2014 for all patients, and atezolizumab 1,200 mg was administered intravenously every 3 weeks. About 90% of the 29 patients were identified as males with urothelial cancer of bladder origin, and a prior smoking history was reported by 18 of 29 patients. Patients had an ECOG performance status of 0 or 1 and had received between 0 and 3 prior chemotherapy regimens. Blood samples were analyzed at 3 weeks after treatment start (second dose) and at 6 weeks after treatment start. Blood samples yielded a median of around 130,000 T cells and tens of thousands of unique TCRs, with median clonality 0.080. An exploratory multi-omic analysis was conducted of the somatic, immune and clinical correlates of response to PD-L1 blockade with atezolizumab in urothelial cancer. Pretreatment tumor samples, along with matched peripheral blood collected serially before and after atezolizumab treatment, underwent TCR sequencing. Durable clinical benefit was defined as a progression-free survival longer than 6 months, and TCR features were additionally tested against progression-free survival and overall survival. In the same patients, whole exome sequencing and RNA sequencing of pretreatment tumors were performed in addition to TCR sequencing. Durable clinical benefit was achieved by nine patients but not by the remaining 20. Over 28 patients had pretreatment blood TCR-seq, about 25 had at least one posttreatment blood collection, and about 25 had tumor TCR-seq.

From a lookup of the germline V gene, CDR1 and CDR2 are SNHLY and FYNNEI. The CDR3 runs 15 amino acids, cysteine and phenylalanine included. Solely the CDR3 DNA is kept, with 45 bases framed from the first base. V has 8 bases trimmed and J has 3 bases trimmed; junction bases matching no gene number 9. Overall study results and their limits: Small sample size (n ≈ 29) and many exploratory analyses mean the results are intended to be hypothesis-generating. Improved progression-free and overall survival was associated with having pretreatment peripheral blood TCR clonality below the median. Among patients with durable benefit, tumor-associated TCR clones showed greater expansion in peripheral blood 3 weeks after treatment started (n of about 21, p = 0.022).

The cohort comprised fewer than 35 patients with locally advanced or metastatic urothelial carcinoma treated at Memorial Sloan Kettering on a trial protocol. Peripheral blood mononuclear cells were collected pretreatment and during treatment, with between 1 and 8 total time points per patient. The Qiagen DNeasy Blood extraction kit was used to purify genomic DNA from total PBMCs and tumor samples. PBMCs were collected pretreatment and during treatment, and were isolated and stored as previously described. Remarks on this clone: Its antigen target is currently unknown. No much larger clonotype is one base removed from it; base qualities were not supplied.

Synthetic TCR analog templates were spiked into each PCR so that absolute template abundance could be estimated from read counts. Using the immunoSEQ assay, TCRbeta CDR3 regions were amplified from genomic DNA with bias-controlled V and J gene primers. Rearranged TCRbeta segments were sequenced at approximately 20X coverage. As for the authors' bioinformatics: Sequencing errors were corrected by clustering and CDR3s were annotated against IMGT to assign V, D and J genes. Out-of-frame and stop-codon sequences were excluded, and only productive TCRbeta rearrangements were used in downstream analyses. Clonality was computed as one minus Shannon entropy normalized by the log of the number of unique productive sequences. Clones differing between time points or between blood and tumor were identified using Fisher's exact test with Benjamini-Hochberg correction, with an adjusted p below 0.01 applied as the threshold. TCRdb mirrors the immuneACCESS table, restricted to in-frame sequences. Some clones are absent from its copies; in checked studies, under half trace to an unresolved V gene, and the reason for the others is unknown. V, J and clone size reflect that table, while D and trimming were determined from the DNA. The sample contains 50,000 to 55,000 clones, approximately 75% of them found a single time. The ten largest clonotypes hold more than 3.5% of the sample.

The receptor was derived from a man aged 65-85 years with urothelial cancer. The rearranged segments are TRBV2 and TRBJ2-1, with 8 central nucleotides matching TRBD2. This specimen consisted of PBMCs, obtained around atezolizumab (anti-PD-L1) treatment. The sequenced DNA: TGTGCCAGCGCCCCGACGGGGGGGCTCTACAATGAGCAGTTCTTC. The resulting protein is CASAPTGGLYNEQFF.